This T cell receptor beta chain is from a study of radiotherapy plus CTLA-4 blockade in lung cancer. Measured with immunoSEQ multiplex PCR; TCRdb has only the in-frame clones, and not every one. The sample yields around 110,000 clones, 70% to 90% seen once. The V gene's germline CDR1 is SNHLY and CDR2 FYNNEI. This CDR3 spans 11 amino acids. Between the trimmed V and J ends, which lost 7 bases and 2 bases, there was a span of 6 bases. This sequence was found in a human donor with non-small cell lung cancer that progressed on radiotherapy plus ipilimumab. The chain joins TRBV2 to TRBJ2-7; perhaps TRBD2 as D (6 bases). Here the sequenced sample was peripheral blood, taken from a patient treated with radiotherapy plus ipilimumab. Here the CDR3 DNA reads TGTGCCAGCACGGGGGCCTACGAGCAGTACTTC. It is translated as CASTGAYEQYF.